This is a list of T cell receptor beta chains from one sample in a study of cytomegalovirus exposure and HLA in healthy donors. Assay: immunoSEQ multiplex PCR; the TCRdb copy retains only in-frame clones and omits some. The sample holds around 200,000 clones; 82% are singletons and the top ten take less than 3%. What was sequenced was PBMCs. The origin of the receptors is a middle-aged woman in good health and CMV-seronegative. CDR3s include the opening cysteine and the closing phenylalanine or tryptophan. The D gene is left open where the match is weak. Not all rows give a size; the values are once, few, many and, for expanded clones, a class.

size | J | V | D | DNA | CDR3
. | TRBJ1-2 | TRBV7-8 | . | TGTGCCAGCAGCTTAGCGAGAACAGGGCTTTATGGCTACACCTTC | CASSLARTGLYGYTF
. | TRBJ2-7 | TRBV29-1 | . | TGCAGCGTTGGTGGCAGAGGTTACGAGCAGTACTTC | CSVGGRGYEQYF
. | TRBJ1-1 | TRBV28 | . | TGTGCCAGCCTAACCCGACTAAGCACTGAAGCTTTCTTT | CASLTRLSTEAFF
. | TRBJ2-5 | TRBV6-1 | . | TGTGCCAGCAGTGGTCACCGGGAGTCCCAAGAGGCCCAGTACTTC | CASSGHRESQEAQYF
. | TRBJ2-3 | TRBV10-3 | . | TGTGCCATCAGTGGAGGGGGGAGGGGCACAGATACGCAGTATTTT | CAISGGGRGTDTQYF
. | TRBJ2-7 | TRBV27 | TRBD1 | TGTGCCAGCAGTTTAGTTTTTTGGGACAGAGGTTCCTACGAGCAGTACTTC | CASSLVFWDRGSYEQYF
. | TRBJ2-1 | TRBV6-1 | TRBD2 | TGTGCCAGCAGCGCAACTAGCGGGAGTCAGACCGAGCAGTTCTTC | CASSATSGSQTEQFF
. | TRBJ1-4 | TRBV7-9 | . | TGTGCCAGCAGCTTAGACGGCAGGGGATATGAAAAACTGTTTTTT | CASSLDGRGYEKLFF
. | TRBJ2-7 | TRBV19 | . | TGTGCCGGTGGCGGGTCCCTTTACGAGCAGTACTTC | CAGGGSLYEQYF
. | TRBJ2-6 | TRBV29-1 | TRBD2 | TGCAGCGTTGAACTAGCGGGAGTGTACTCTGGGGCCAACGTCCTGACTTTC | CSVELAGVYSGANVLTF
. | TRBJ2-3 | TRBV5-1 | TRBD2 | TGCGCCAGCAGCGGGGGACTAGCGGGAGGACCAGATACGCAGTATTTT | CASSGGLAGGPDTQYF
. | TRBJ2-3 | TRBV18 | . | TGTGCCAGCTCACCGATTTTAGCAGATACGCAGTATTTT | CASSPILADTQYF
. | TRBJ2-6 | TRBV9 | . | TGTGCCAGCAGCGTTCAGGGGGGTAACTCTGGGGCCAACGTCCTGACTTTC | CASSVQGGNSGANVLTF
once | TRBJ2-7 | TRBV7-9 | TRBD1 | TGTGCCAGCAGCGGATGGACAGGAGGAGGATACGAGCAGTACTTC | CASSGWTGGGYEQYF
. | TRBJ2-1 | TRBV7-3 | TRBD1 | TGTGCCAGCAGTGGACAGGCGTCTAACAATGAGCAGTTCTTC | CASSGQASNNEQFF
few | TRBJ1-2 | TRBV7-9 | TRBD1 | TGTGCCAGCACGGATGGGACAGGGTGGGTTTATGGCTACACCTTC | CASTDGTGWVYGYTF
. | TRBJ2-3 | TRBV4-1 | . | TGCGCCAGCAGCTTAGAACCTTCTAGCACAGATACGCAGTATTTT | CASSLEPSSTDTQYF
. | TRBJ2-2 | TRBV7-3 | TRBD2 | TGTGCCAGCAGCCCTTGGCTAGCGGGAGGGCCGAACACCGGGGAGCTGTTTTTT | CASSPWLAGGPNTGELFF